Below, 23 T cell receptor beta chains from the same sample are listed, as sequenced in a study of cytomegalovirus exposure and HLA in healthy donors. The PCR made use of 60 Vbeta and 13 Jbeta primers. The protocol was immunoSEQ multiplex PCR, while the TCRdb copy is restricted to in-frame clones and leaves out a portion. The sample includes 200,000 to 250,000 clones, 65% to 80% of them seen just once. Source material: PBMCs. Receptors originate from a girl aged 2-10 years in good health and CMV-seronegative.

This chain uses TRBV5-6 with TRBJ2-1, with 9 nucleotides matching TRBD2. CDR1 SGHDT and CDR2 YYEEEE come from the germline V gene. Losses at the gene ends were 4 bases for V and 9 bases for J; bases not matched to a gene: 8. This CDR3 is built from 14 residues. The CDR3, as DNA: TGTGCCAGCAGCGACAGCGGGGGGCACGTTGAGCAGTTCTTC. Translated: CASSDSGGHVEQFF.

Notes on this clone: This specimen includes other DNA sequences encoding the same CDR3. The gene calls are TRBV6-1 and TRBJ2-3, with TRBD2 identical over 11 bases. The V segment lost 4 bases and the J segment 5 bases; nucleotides outside the gene matches: 5. CDR3 size: 15 residues. Germline V gene lookup returns CDR1 MNHNS and CDR2 SASEGT. In DNA form, the CDR3 reads TGTGCCAGCAGTGGCCTAGCGGGGGGAGAAGATACGCAGTATTTT. This sequence encodes CASSGLAGGEDTQYF.

This sequence joins TRBV7-9 and TRBJ2-2; D call uncertain. This CDR3 has 13 amino acids. The V gene lost 5 bases and the J gene lost 0 bases, with 4 bases spanning the gap. Germline V CDR1 and CDR2: SEHNR, FQNEAQ (reference sequence). The CDR3 DNA sequence: TGTGCCAGCAGCCAGGCGAACACCGGGGAGCTGTTTTTT. Translating it yields CASSQANTGELFF.

The V call is TRBV30, the J call TRBJ2-3; D is uncertain. The CDR3 contains 14 residues. The germline V gene has CDR1 GTSNPN and CDR2 SVGIG (reference sequence). V was trimmed by 2 bases and J by 6 bases, leaving 15 bases between them. The CDR3 sequence is CAWSFLRPGDTQYF. CDR3 coding DNA: TGTGCCTGGAGTTTTCTCCGTCCCGGGGATACGCAGTATTTT.

This clone occurred a few times. V usage is TRBV5-4 and J usage is TRBJ2-5; unclear D gene. This CDR3 region has 14 residues. Germline V lookup: CDR1 SGHNT, CDR2 YYREEE (reference sequence). V lost 1 base and J 4 bases, leaving 11 bases between the germline ends. The CDR3 nucleotides read TGTGCCAGCAGCTTGTACACTAAAAGAGAGACCCAGTACTTC. This encodes CASSLYTKRETQYF.

This clone appeared a single time. The chain is built from TRBV5-6 and TRBJ2-7, with TRBD2 matching over 9 bases. The junction had 2 bases not matched to a gene; V was cut back by 4 bases and J by 0 bases. Germline V gene lookup returns CDR1 SGHDT and CDR2 YYEEEE. The CDR3 is made up of 14 amino acids. The CDR3 region has the DNA TGTGCCAGCAGCAATAGCGGGAGCTCCTACGAGCAGTACTTC. Protein: CASSNSGSSYEQYF.

V is TRBV2 and J is TRBJ1-5; 9 positions agree with TRBD1. The CDR3 is 14 amino acids. Losses at the gene ends were 4 bases for V and 6 bases for J; bases not matched to a gene: 4. The germline V gene encodes CDR1 SNHLY and CDR2 FYNNEI. CDR3 residues: CASSGGTGTQPQHF. The CDR3 nucleotides are TGTGCCAGCAGTGGGGGGACAGGGACTCAGCCCCAGCATTTT.

The V gene is TRBV25-1, the J gene TRBJ2-3; D perhaps matches TRBD1 (6 bases). Per germline, CDR1 MGHDK and CDR2 SYGVNS. The CDR3 runs 15 residues. Trimming removed 6 bases from V and 2 bases from J, with 15 bases in between. CDR3 nucleotides: TGTGCCAGCAGCGGACCCAGGGACAACACAGATACGCAGTATTTT. Amino acid sequence: CASSGPRDNTDTQYF.

The V and J genes are TRBV6-1 and TRBJ2-7; a possible D gene is TRBD2 (6 bases). Trimming cost V 6 bases and J 5 bases, with 17 bases left between them. Germline CDR1 and CDR2: MNHNS and SASEGT. This CDR3 has 14 residues. This CDR3 reads CASSLLGTLNEQYF. CDR3 DNA sequence: TGTGCCAGCAGCTTACTTGGGACTTTGAACGAGCAGTACTTC.

The chain recombines TRBV5-1 with TRBJ1-3; 7 bases are a match to TRBD1. CDR1 and CDR2 from the germline V gene are SGHRS and YFSETQ. CDR3 length: 16 residues. After removal of 5 bases from V and 2 bases from J, the junction contained 10 bases not matched to a gene. CDR3 amino acids: CASSPLGQGAGNTIYF. CDR3 nucleotide sequence: TGCGCCAGCAGTCCCCTTGGGCAGGGGGCTGGAAACACCATATATTTT.

CDR3 coding DNA: TGTGCCAGCAGCTCCTCCGGCAGGGCAAGTCTCGCTCGCACCATATATTTT. It codes for CASSSSGRASLARTIYF. J is TRBJ1-3 and V is TRBV11-2, with a possible D match to TRBD1 (5 bases). In germline, CDR1 is SGHAT, CDR2 FQNNGV. The CDR3 has 17 residues. V was cut by 4 bases and J by 9 bases, with 25 bases left in between.

This clone was picked up a small number of times. The chain couples TRBV28 to TRBJ2-7; 10 bases map to TRBD1. The CDR3 is 14 amino acids. Germline values: CDR1 MDHEN, CDR2 SYDVKM. The junction had 2 bases not matched to a gene; V was cut back by 3 bases and J by 3 bases. The DNA of the CDR3 is TGTGCCAGCAGTTTGACAGGGGGCTTCTACGAGCAGTACTTC. Translating it yields CASSLTGGFYEQYF.

The CDR3 region is CAWRDLTGEAFF. CDR3 sequence (DNA): TGTGCCTGGAGGGACCTAACAGGTGAAGCTTTCTTT. The rearrangement uses TRBV30 and TRBJ1-1, with TRBD1 as a possible D gene (5 bases). Trimming took 3 bases from V and 7 from J, leaving 12 bases between them. CDR1 GTSNPN and CDR2 SVGIG come from the germline V gene (reference sequence). The CDR3 totals 12 residues. Based on the CDR3 plus reference TRBV30 and TRBJ1-1, the full variable domain is SQTIHQWPATLVQPVGSPLSLECTVEGTSNPNLYWYRQAAGRGLQLLFYSVGIGQISSEVPQNLSASRPQDRQFILSSKKLLLSDSGFYLCAWRDLTGEAFFGQGTRLTVV.

This clone came up a few times. CDR3 region: CASSKDTAGPDSGNTIYF. The CDR3 DNA is TGTGCCAGCAGTAAAGATACAGCGGGACCCGACTCTGGAAACACCATATATTTT. V and J are TRBV6-1 and TRBJ1-3; TRBD1 might be the D (5 bases). The CDR3 runs to 18 residues. V was cut by 5 bases and J by 0 bases, with 20 bases left in between. Germline CDR1 reads MNHNS; CDR2 reads SASEGT.

The chain is built from TRBV29-1 and TRBJ1-1, with D uncertain. The CDR3 spans 14 residues. V shed 4 bases and J shed 0 bases, with 12 bases lying between them. The germline V gene encodes CDR1 SQVTM and CDR2 ANQGSEA. The CDR3 DNA reads TGCAGCGTTGTGAGGGATGATATGAACACTGAAGCTTTCTTT. Translation: CSVVRDDMNTEAFF.

For this clone: Germline is not matched at one junction end, which may reflect a read error. V is TRBV11-2 and J is TRBJ2-7; D remains unclear. The CDR3 covers 13 residues. The germline CDR1 and CDR2 sequences are SGHAT and FQNNGV. CDR3 DNA sequence: TGTGCTAGCAGTGTAGAGGTGCTCTACGAGCAGTACTTC. Translating gives CASSVEVLYEQYF.

The genes are TRBV6-6 and TRBJ2-1; 7 positions agree with TRBD2. The germline gives CDR1 MNHNY, CDR2 SVGAGI (reference sequence). After removal of 0 bases from V and 12 bases from J, the junction contained 11 bases not matched to a gene. CDR3 length: 15 amino acids. CDR3 sequence (DNA): TGTGCCAGCAGTTACTCGGGGCGGGAGTGGGATGGGCAGTTCTTC. Its translation: CASSYSGREWDGQFF.

The chain carries TRBV7-9 and TRBJ2-2; the D gene is possibly TRBD1 (6 bases). V dropped 5 bases and J dropped 1 base, with 14 bases sitting between them. This CDR3 region has 16 residues. Per germline, CDR1 SEHNR and CDR2 FQNEAQ (reference sequence). The CDR3 region is CASSRLGTLNTGELFF. DNA for the CDR3: TGTGCCAGCAGCCGGTTGGGGACATTGAACACCGGGGAGCTGTTTTTT.

This clone was seen a few times. This chain connects TRBV6-6 to TRBJ1-1, with D possibly TRBD1 on 6 matching bases. The germline V gene has CDR1 MNHNY and CDR2 SVGAGI (reference sequence). V was clipped by 4 bases and J by 0 bases, with 15 bases between them. The CDR3 sequence is 16 residues long. Here the CDR3 DNA reads TGTGCCAGCAGTTCAGAGACAGGACGGATGAACACTGAAGCTTTCTTT. Translated: CASSSETGRMNTEAFF.

This clone occurred once. This chain links TRBV6-1 with TRBJ2-3; 7 positions match TRBD1. The CDR3 length is 12 residues. V was pared by 2 bases and J by 13 bases, with 6 bases of the junction left unmatched. Germline V gene data show CDR1 as MNHNS and CDR2 as SASEGT. CDR3 sequence: CASSESLGGKYF. Here the CDR3 DNA reads TGTGCCAGCAGTGAAAGTTTAGGGGGCAAGTATTTT.

This clone has a single count. V gene TRBV2 combines with J gene TRBJ2-2, with 7 positions matching TRBD2. The CDR3 runs 14 residues. V shed 7 bases, J shed 6 bases, and the junction held 8 bases outside the gene matches. CDR1 and CDR2 from the germline V gene are SNHLY and FYNNEI. The DNA for the CDR3 is TGTGCCAGCACCGGACGGGGGGAGGCCGGGGAGCTGTTTTTT. Protein product: CASTGRGEAGELFF. Full variable domain (outside the CDR3, taken from reference TRBV2 and TRBJ2-2): EPEVTQTPSHQVTQMGQEVILRCVPISNHLYFYWYRQILGQKVEFLVSFYNNEISEKSEIFDDQFSVERPDGSNFTLKIRSTKLEDSAMYFCASTGRGEAGELFFGEGSRLTVL.

This clone occurred once. The J gene is TRBJ2-7, the V gene TRBV30; 9 positions match TRBD1. This CDR3 region has 14 residues. Germline loops: CDR1 GTSNPN, CDR2 SVGIG (reference sequence). V dropped 5 bases and J dropped 0; count of bases not matched to a gene: 5. CDR3 protein: CAWVGQGLSYEQYF. CDR3 nucleotide sequence: TGTGCCTGGGTAGGACAGGGGCTCTCCTACGAGCAGTACTTC.

The chain links TRBV2 to TRBJ2-2; D is perhaps TRBD1 (6 bases). Per germline, CDR1 SNHLY and CDR2 FYNNEI. The CDR3 spans 14 residues. V lost 6 bases to trimming and J lost 2 bases, with 10 bases between them. CDR3 nucleotide sequence: TGTGCCAGCAGGGTACAGGGAAACACCGGGGAGCTGTTTTTT. Translation gives CASRVQGNTGELFF.